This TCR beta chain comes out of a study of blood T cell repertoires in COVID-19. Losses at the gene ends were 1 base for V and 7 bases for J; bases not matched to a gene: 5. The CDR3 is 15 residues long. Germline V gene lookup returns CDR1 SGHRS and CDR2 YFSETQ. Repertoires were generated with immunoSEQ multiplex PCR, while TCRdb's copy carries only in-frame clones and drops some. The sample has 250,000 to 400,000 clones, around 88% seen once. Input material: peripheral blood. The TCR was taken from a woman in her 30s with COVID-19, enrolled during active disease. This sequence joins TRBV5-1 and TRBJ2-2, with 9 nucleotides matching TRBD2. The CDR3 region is CASSLSSGDSGELFF. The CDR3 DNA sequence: TGCGCCAGCAGCTTGTCTAGCGGGGATAGCGGGGAGCTGTTTTTT.